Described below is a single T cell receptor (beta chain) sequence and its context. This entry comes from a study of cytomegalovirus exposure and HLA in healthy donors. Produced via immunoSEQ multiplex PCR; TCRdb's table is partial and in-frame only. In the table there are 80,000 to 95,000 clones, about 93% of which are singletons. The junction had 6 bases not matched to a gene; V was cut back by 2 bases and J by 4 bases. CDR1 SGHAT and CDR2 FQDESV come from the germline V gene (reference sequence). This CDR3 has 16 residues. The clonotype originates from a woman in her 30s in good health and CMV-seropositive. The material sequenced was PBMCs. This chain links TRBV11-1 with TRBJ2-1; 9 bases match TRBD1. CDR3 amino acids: CASSLFDRGKYNEQFF. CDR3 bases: TGTGCCAGCAGCTTATTCGACAGGGGGAAGTACAATGAGCAGTTCTTC. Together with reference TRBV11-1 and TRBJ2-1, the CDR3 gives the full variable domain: EAEVAQSPRYKITEKSQAVAFWCDPISGHATLYWYRQILGQGPELLVQFQDESVVDDSQLPKDRFSAERLKGVDSTLKIQPAELGDSAMYLCASSLFDRGKYNEQFFGPGTRLTVL.